What follows describes a single T cell receptor beta chain. Its antigen is as yet unknown. This record belongs to a study of shared clonotypes between healthy human individuals. Study-wide background: With ages of 18 to 49, the donors were two women and a few men.

Method: immunoSEQ multiplex PCR; TCRdb's copy keeps in-frame clones and lacks some. The data contain 2,100,000 or so clones, about 94% of them singletons. The V and J ends lost 4 bases and 5 bases, in that order; junction bases with no gene match: 11. The CDR3 totals 15 residues. Germline V gene lookup returns CDR1 GTSNPN and CDR2 SVGIG (reference sequence). Study-level results: An anticipated effect of sequencing depth on clonotype sharing among donors was recognized.

The source of this sequence is a man aged 18 to 29 in good health. Material for sequencing was naive CD4+ T cells sorted from blood. Subset reported: CD45RA+ positively selected. This chain links TRBV30 with TRBJ1-2, with 9 positions matching TRBD1. This CDR3 is CAWTRPGTGRYGYTF. Here the CDR3 DNA reads TGTGCCTGGACCCGTCCCGGGACAGGGAGATATGGCTACACCTTC.